The 4 T cell receptor beta chains reported below all come from one sample, sequenced in a study of memory CD4+ T cells and cytomegalovirus serostatus. Single viable CD3+CD4+CD8-CD45RO+ cells were sorted as the memory CD4+ T cells. Data came from immunoSEQ multiplex PCR; TCRdb stores just in-frame clones and leaves some out. Among 56,000 or so clones listed, over 80% were seen once. The sample consisted of memory CD4+ T cells from blood. These receptor sequences come from an adult in good health and CMV-seronegative.

The rearrangement links TRBV5-1 to TRBJ2-5; 14 nucleotides line up with TRBD2. The CDR3 totals 16 residues. Germline V CDR1 and CDR2: SGHRS, YFSETQ. V gave up 2 bases and J gave up 5 bases; unmatched junction bases: 5. CDR3 DNA sequence: TGCGCCAGCAGCTTCCGACTAGCGGGGGGGCAGGAGACCCAGTACTTC. Protein sequence: CASSFRLAGGQETQYF.

The V call is TRBV29-1, the J call TRBJ2-7; 11 bases map to TRBD1. Germline CDR1 reads SQVTM; CDR2 reads ANQGSEA. V trimming: 7 bases; J trimming: 6 bases; junction bases outside the gene matches: 5. The CDR3 covers 12 residues. The CDR3, as DNA: TGCAGCGCCGGACAGGGGGCAGGCGAGCAGTACTTC. This sequence encodes CSAGQGAGEQYF.

This chain uses TRBV6-4 with TRBJ2-5; either TRBD1 or TRBD2 may supply D (5 bases each). Germline CDR1 MRHNA, CDR2 SNTAGT. Trimming took 6 bases from V and 5 from J, leaving 13 bases between them. The CDR3 consists of 13 residues. The CDR3 here is CASSADWGETQYF. As DNA, the CDR3 is TGTGCCAGCAGCGCCGACTGGGGGGAGACCCAGTACTTC.

V gene TRBV30 combines with J gene TRBJ1-2; 8 nucleotides line up with TRBD1. This CDR3 has 13 residues. Germline V gene sequence: CDR1 GTSNPN, CDR2 SVGIG (reference sequence). V shed 7 bases, J shed 6 bases, and the junction held 10 bases outside the gene matches. This CDR3 is CASGYRGSHGYTF. The CDR3 nucleotides read TGTGCCTCCGGTTACAGGGGGAGTCATGGCTACACCTTC. The entire variable domain, with the rest obtained from reference TRBV30 and TRBJ1-2, is as follows: SQTIHQWPATLVQPVGSPLSLECTVEGTSNPNLYWYRQAAGRGLQLLFYSVGIGQISSEVPQNLSASRPQDRQFILSSKKLLLSDSGFYLCASGYRGSHGYTFGSGTRLTVV.